The clone carrying this TCR beta chain turned up a few times. This sample stems from a study of blood T cell repertoires in COVID-19. In the study overall: Samples taken during acute and convalescent COVID-19 were collected in the United States, Italy and Spain. PBMCs, B-cell-depleted T cells, or T cells provided the cDNA or gDNA that made up the material.

Original processing notes: Reference gene primer amplification gave nucleated cell count estimates. The repertoire was sequenced with immunoSEQ multiplex PCR; TCRdb's copy has only in-frame clones and lacks some. V and J calls and clone size are as listed in that table; D and trimming were resolved from the DNA. There are under 350,000 clones in the sample; 85% to 90% occur only once, and 1% to 1.5% lies in the top ten. Germline CDR1 SGHAT, CDR2 FQNNGV. The J segment lost 0 bases and the V segment lost 3 bases, leaving 1 base of the junction unmatched. There are 15 residues in the CDR3. The chain is built from TRBV11-2 and TRBJ1-3; 8 bases align to TRBD1. This TCR was sampled from a man between 65 and 85 years old with acute or convalescent COVID-19. Sequencing was carried out using peripheral blood. DNA of the CDR3: TGTGCCAGCAGCTTCGGGACAGGCTCTGGAAACACCATATATTTT. Its protein is CASSFGTGSGNTIYF.